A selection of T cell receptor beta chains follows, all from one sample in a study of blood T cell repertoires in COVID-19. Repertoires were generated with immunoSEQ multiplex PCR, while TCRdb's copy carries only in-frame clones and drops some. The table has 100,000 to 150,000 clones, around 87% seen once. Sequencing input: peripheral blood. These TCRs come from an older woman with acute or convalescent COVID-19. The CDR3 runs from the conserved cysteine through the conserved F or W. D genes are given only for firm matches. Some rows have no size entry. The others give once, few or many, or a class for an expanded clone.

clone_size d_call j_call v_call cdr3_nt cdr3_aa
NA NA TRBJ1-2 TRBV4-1 TGCGCCAGCAGCCAATCCCGGAACTATGGCTACACCTTC CASSQSRNYGYTF
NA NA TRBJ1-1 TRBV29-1 TGCAGCGCGGGGACGGGGAACACTGAAGCTTTCTTT CSAGTGNTEAFF
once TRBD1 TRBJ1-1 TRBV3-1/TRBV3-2 TGTGCCAGCAGCCAGGAGACAGGGATGGGTGCCGCTGAAGCTTTCTTT CASSQETGMGAAEAFF
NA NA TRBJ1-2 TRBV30 TGTGCCTGGAGTGTCTCAGACTATGGCTACACCTTC CAWSVSDYGYTF
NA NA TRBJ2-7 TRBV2 TGTGCCAGCAGCCGGACTTACGAGCAGTACTTC CASSRTYEQYF
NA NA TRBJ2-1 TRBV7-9 TGTGCCAGCAGCCTAGTCCCCTTAGGGGTAGGGGGCAATGAGCAGTTCTTC CASSLVPLGVGGNEQFF
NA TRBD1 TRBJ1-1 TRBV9 TGTGCCAGTTCACAGGGGCCAAACACTGAAGCTTTCTTT CASSQGPNTEAFF
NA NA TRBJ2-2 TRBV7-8 TGTGCCAGTCGCCAGGGCACCGGGGAGCTGTTTTTT CASRQGTGELFF
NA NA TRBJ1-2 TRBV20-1 TGCAGTCACCCCCGGGGGTATGGCTACACCTTC CSHPRGYGYTF
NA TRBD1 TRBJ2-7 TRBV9 TGTGCCAGCAGCCCCCGGGGGACAGGGAACTACGAGCAGTACTTC CASSPRGTGNYEQYF
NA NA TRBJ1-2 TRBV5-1 TGCGCCAGCAGATTAGGGGTTGTTAGAGCGCATGGCTACACCTTC CASRLGVVRAHGYTF
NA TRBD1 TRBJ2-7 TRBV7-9 TGTGCCAGCAGCTGGGGGACAGCCCCATTGTTC CASSWGTAPLF
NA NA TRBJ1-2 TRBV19 TGTGCCAGTAGTGTAATTGACAGCCCCTATGGCTACACCTTC CASSVIDSPYGYTF
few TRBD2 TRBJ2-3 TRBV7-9 TGTGCCAGCAGCTTAATTAGCGGGAGTAAGGATACGCAGTATTTT CASSLISGSKDTQYF
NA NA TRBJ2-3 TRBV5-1 TGCGCCAGCAGCTTAAAATGGGGCGGCACAGATACGCAGTATTTT CASSLKWGGTDTQYF
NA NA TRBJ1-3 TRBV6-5 TGTGCCAGCAGTTACTCGAGACTCAGCTCTGGAAACACCATATATTTT CASSYSRLSSGNTIYF
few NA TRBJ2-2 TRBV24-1 TGTGCCACCAGTCTTGAGCAGAACACCGGGGAGCTGTTTTTT CATSLEQNTGELFF
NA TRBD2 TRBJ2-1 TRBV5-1 TGCGCCAGCAATAGGGGCGGACTAGCGGGTCACAATGAGCAGTTCTTC CASNRGGLAGHNEQFF
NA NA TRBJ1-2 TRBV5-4 TGTGCCAGCAGCTTGGGACAGCGCTATGGCTACACCTTC CASSLGQRYGYTF
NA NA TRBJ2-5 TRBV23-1 TGCGCCAGCAAGAAGGGTCGAAAAGGGGCCCTTTTGGCCCAGTACTTC CASKKGRKGALLAQYF
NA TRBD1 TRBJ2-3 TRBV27 TGTGCCAGCAGTTCCGGACAGGGGCCTAGGGATACGCAGTATTTT CASSSGQGPRDTQYF
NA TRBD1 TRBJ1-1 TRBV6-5 TGTGCCAGCAGTTCGACAGGGACTGAAGCTTTCTTT CASSSTGTEAFF
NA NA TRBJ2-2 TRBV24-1 TGTGCCACCAGTGACGGGGGAATCAACGGGGAGCTGTTTTTT CATSDGGINGELFF
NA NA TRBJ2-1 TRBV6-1 TGTGCCAGCAGTCAGGGGTACAATGAGCAGTTCTTC CASSQGYNEQFF
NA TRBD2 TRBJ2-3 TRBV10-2 TGCGCCAGCTATGGCCTAGCGGGAGTCCCAGATACGCAGTATTTT CASYGLAGVPDTQYF
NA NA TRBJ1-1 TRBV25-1 TGTGCCAGCAGTCAAGGGATTCGAGCGGGCACTGAAGCTTTCTTT CASSQGIRAGTEAFF
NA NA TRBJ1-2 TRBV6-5 TGTGCCAGCAGGAGAGACAGGTCGAGTGGCTACACCTTC CASRRDRSSGYTF
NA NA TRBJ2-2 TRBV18 TGTGCCAGCTCACCACCGTCCGGGAGTTCCGGGGAGCTGTTTTTT CASSPPSGSSGELFF
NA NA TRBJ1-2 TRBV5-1 TGCGCCAGCAGCCCCGGGACACAGGTTGGCTACACCTTC CASSPGTQVGYTF
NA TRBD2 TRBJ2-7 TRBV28 TGTGCCAGCAGTCCTCCGGGACTAGTCTCCCACGAGCAGTACTTC CASSPPGLVSHEQYF
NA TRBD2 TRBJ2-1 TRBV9 TGTGCCAGCAGCGTAGGTCTAGCGGGAGTCAATGAGCAGTTCTTC CASSVGLAGVNEQFF
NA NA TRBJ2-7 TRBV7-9 TGTGCCAGCAGCTTAGAGACTGAGAGCGAGCAGTACTTC CASSLETESEQYF
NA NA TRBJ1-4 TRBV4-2 TGTGCCAGCAGCCAAGATCCACAGGTTAATGAAAAACTGTTTTTT CASSQDPQVNEKLFF
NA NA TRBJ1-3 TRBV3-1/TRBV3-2 TGTGCCAGCAGCCAGAGAAGCACAGGGAGAAACACCATATATTTT CASSQRSTGRNTIYF
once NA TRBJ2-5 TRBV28 TGTGCCAGCAGTTTTGGAGGGGTGGAGACCCAGTACTTC CASSFGGVETQYF
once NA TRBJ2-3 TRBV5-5 TGTGCCAGCAGCTTGGTAGGGGCTGGCACAGATACGCAGTATTTT CASSLVGAGTDTQYF
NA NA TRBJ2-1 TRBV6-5 TGTGCCAGCAGTCCCCAGGGGTTCATGGGCAATGAGCAGTTCTTC CASSPQGFMGNEQFF
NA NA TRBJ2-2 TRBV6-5 TGTGCCAGCAGGAGACTTCCGAACACCGGGGAGCTGTTTTTT CASRRLPNTGELFF
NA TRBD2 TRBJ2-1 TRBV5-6 TGTGCCAGCAGCTTCGGACTAGCGGGGGCTCCCTCCTACAATGAGCAGTTCTTC CASSFGLAGAPSYNEQFF
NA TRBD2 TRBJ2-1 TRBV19 TGTGCCAGTACTGCTATAGCGGGGAACAACAATGAGCAGTTCTTC CASTAIAGNNNEQFF
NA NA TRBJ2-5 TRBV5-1 TGCGCCAGCAGCCCGGCTATGAGCGGTCAAGAGACCCAGTACTTC CASSPAMSGQETQYF
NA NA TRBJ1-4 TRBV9 TGTGCCAGCAGCGTAGCACAGGGCGGGTCAAATGAAAAACTGTTTTTT CASSVAQGGSNEKLFF
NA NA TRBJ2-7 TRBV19 TGTGCCAGTAGTATAACAGGGTCCCACGAGCAGTACTTC CASSITGSHEQYF
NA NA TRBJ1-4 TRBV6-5 TGTGCCAGCAGCCGGACAGTGATGGATGAAAAACTGTTTTTT CASSRTVMDEKLFF
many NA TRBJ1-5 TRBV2 TGTGCCAGCAGAGCCCGTCAAGGGGTTTCCCATCAGCCCCAGCATTTT CASRARQGVSHQPQHF
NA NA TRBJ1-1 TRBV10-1 TGCGCCAGCAGTGTCGGGGTAGGTGAAGCTTTCTTT CASSVGVGEAFF
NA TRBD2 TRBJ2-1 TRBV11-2 TGTGCCAGCAGCTTAAGGAGAGGGGATGCGGGAGCAAATGAGCAGTTCTTC CASSLRRGDAGANEQFF
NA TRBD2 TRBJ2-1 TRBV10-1 TGCGCCAGCAGTGTACTAGCGGGAGGTGAGCAGTTCTTC CASSVLAGGEQFF
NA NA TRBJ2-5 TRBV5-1 TGCGCCAGCAGCCGAAGCGGACAAGAGACCCAGTACTTC CASSRSGQETQYF
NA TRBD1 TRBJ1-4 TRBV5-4 TGTGCCAGCAGGACAGGGACTAATGAAAAACTGTTTTTT CASRTGTNEKLFF
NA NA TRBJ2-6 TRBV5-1 TGCGCCAGCAGCTTGGCTGGGGAGTCTGGGGCCAACGTCCTGACTTTC CASSLAGESGANVLTF
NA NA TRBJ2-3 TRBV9 TGTGCCAGCAGCGTAGGGGGGGAAGCTACGCAGTATTTT CASSVGGEATQYF
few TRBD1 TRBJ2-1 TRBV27 TGTGCCAGCAGTTTAAGTGGACAGGGGGTCCCAGCGCACCTACTCAAGCAGTTCTTC CASSLSGQGVPAHLLKQFF
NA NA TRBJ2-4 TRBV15 TGTGCCACCAGCAGAGTCGATTGGGAGAAGCGGGAAAACATTCAGTACTTC CATSRVDWEKRENIQYF
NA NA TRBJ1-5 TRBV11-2 TGTGCCAGCAGCTTAGGAGATTCGGGGGGCAATCAGCCCCAGCATTTT CASSLGDSGGNQPQHF
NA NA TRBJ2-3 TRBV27 TGTGCCAGCAGCTTTAAGGGGTCTCGCACAGATACGCAGTATTTT CASSFKGSRTDTQYF